This entry lists 27 T cell receptor beta chains sequenced from one sample in a study of blood T cell repertoires in COVID-19. Clones were sequenced by immunoSEQ multiplex PCR, and TCRdb holds only the in-frame ones, with some missing. The data show over 300,000 clones, with approximately 85% seen just once and 6% to 9% held by the top ten. Sequenced material: peripheral blood. The receptors come from a human donor in a cohort sampled during active COVID-19.

In this sample, this clone turned up many times. The chain links TRBV11-2 to TRBJ2-1; TRBD1 might be the D (6 bases). Per germline, CDR1 SGHAT and CDR2 FQNNGV. Deletions cut 0 bases from V and 9 bases from J, with 9 bases between. The CDR3 sequence is 13 residues long. CDR3 sequence reads: CASSLESGAEQFF. The CDR3, as DNA: TGTGCCAGCAGCTTAGAGTCAGGGGCTGAGCAGTTCTTC.

The chain is built from TRBV14 and TRBJ1-4; 7 nucleotides line up with TRBD1. Germline assignment: CDR1 SGHDN and CDR2 FVKESK. The CDR3 sequence is 13 residues long. With 6 bases clipped from V and 5 bases from J, the junction kept 3 bases outside the gene matches. CDR3 coding DNA: TGTGCCAGCAGGCCGGGACAGAATGAAAAACTGTTTTTT. Translated: CASRPGQNEKLFF.

The genes are TRBV4-2 and TRBJ1-1; the match to TRBD1 covers 9 bases. This CDR3 region has 15 residues. Losses at the gene ends were 1 base for V and 4 bases for J; bases not matched to a gene: 4. Germline loops: CDR1 LGHNA, CDR2 YNFKEQ. In DNA, the CDR3 is TGTGCCAGCAGCCAAGGGACAGGGGAGGTCACTGAAGCTTTCTTT. This encodes CASSQGTGEVTEAFF.

The chain joins TRBV24-1 to TRBJ1-1; a possible D gene is TRBD1 (5 bases). Trimming pared 5 bases from V and 5 bases from J, leaving 17 bases between. This CDR3 is built from 15 residues. Germline V gives CDR1 KGHDR, CDR2 SFDVKD. This CDR3 is CATSVERDGGTEAFF. The CDR3 bases are TGTGCCACCAGTGTTGAAAGGGACGGGGGGACTGAAGCTTTCTTT.

The V gene is TRBV3-1 (or the pseudogene TRBV3-2), the J gene TRBJ1-1; no firm D call. There are 16 residues in the CDR3. CDR1 is LGHDT and CDR2 is YNNKEL in the germline V gene (reference sequence). Trimming cost V 1 base and J 0 bases, with 12 bases left between them. The CDR3 is CASSQGAGWVNTEAFF. In DNA, the CDR3 is TGTGCCAGCAGCCAAGGGGCTGGGTGGGTGAACACTGAAGCTTTCTTT.

This clone was detected only a few times. The chain couples TRBV14 to TRBJ1-2; perhaps TRBD1 as D (5 bases). Trimming removed 0 bases at V and 5 bases at J, with 10 bases between. Germline V gene data show CDR1 as SGHDN and CDR2 as FVKESK. CDR3 size: 14 residues. The DNA of the CDR3 is TGTGCCAGCAGCCAAGAATCGGAGGGGTATGGCTACACCTTC. Translated: CASSQESEGYGYTF. The full variable domain, in which reference TRBV14 and TRBJ1-2 provide the parts outside the CDR3, is EAGVTQFPSHSVIEKGQTVTLRCDPISGHDNLYWYRRVMGKEIKFLLHFVKESKQDESGMPNNRFLAERTGGTYSTLKVQPAELEDSGVYFCASSQESEGYGYTFGSGTRLTVV.

CDR3 amino acids: CASSSTGDDYGYTF. As DNA, the CDR3 is TGCGCCAGCAGCTCTACAGGGGATGACTATGGCTACACCTTC. The chain links TRBV5-1 to TRBJ1-2; TRBD1 matches at 7 bases. CDR1 is SGHRS and CDR2 is YFSETQ in the germline V gene. V shed 3 bases and J 3 bases; nucleotides not matched to a gene: 5. This CDR3 comprises 14 residues.

V is TRBV24-1 and J is TRBJ1-5; D may be TRBD1 (5 bases). CDR3 length equals 14 residues. V gave up 3 bases and J gave up 4 bases, with 9 bases separating them. Germline V CDR1 and CDR2: KGHDR, SFDVKD. This CDR3 is CATSDATVNQPQHF. In DNA, the CDR3 is TGTGCCACCAGTGATGCGACAGTTAATCAGCCCCAGCATTTT.

The chain has TRBV5-1 and TRBJ1-2; D not resolved. Germline CDR1 is SGHRS and CDR2 is YFSETQ. The V end lost 4 bases, the J end lost 1 base, and 14 bases lay between the germline ends. This CDR3 spans 15 amino acids. CDR3 loop: CASSPTEPHNYGYTF. The CDR3 DNA reads as TGCGCCAGCAGCCCTACAGAGCCCCATAACTATGGCTACACCTTC.

Only a few counts were recorded for this clone. The chain carries TRBV5-4 and TRBJ2-7, with 8 bases fitting TRBD1. Germline CDR1 is SGHNT and CDR2 is YYREEE (reference sequence). With V trimmed by 3 bases and J by 6 bases, 8 bases remained unmatched. The CDR3 totals 14 residues. CDR3 sequence reads: CASSYGQGGSEQYF. For the CDR3, the DNA is TGTGCCAGCAGCTACGGACAGGGTGGAAGCGAGCAGTACTTC.

The chain links TRBV7-3 to TRBJ2-1; 7 positions agree with TRBD1. Germline V gene sequence: CDR1 SGHTA, CDR2 FQGTGA. Germline trimming cut 7 bases from V and 4 bases from J; bases unmatched to any gene: 7. The CDR3 contains 14 residues. This CDR3 is CASKPGQLYNEQFF. The CDR3 DNA sequence: TGTGCCAGCAAACCGGGACAGTTATACAATGAGCAGTTCTTC.

The gene calls are TRBV10-3 and TRBJ2-1, with 8 positions matching TRBD2. With 5 bases clipped from V and 9 bases from J, the junction kept 12 bases outside the gene matches. The CDR3 is 15 residues long. CDR1 is ENHRY and CDR2 is SYGVKD in the germline V gene. The CDR3 DNA follows: TGTGCCATCAGTCCTAAGGTTTGGGCGGGAGGTGAGCAGTTCTTC. It codes for CAISPKVWAGGEQFF.

This clone was detected a few times. V is TRBV27 and J is TRBJ1-6; D is unresolved. The V gene's germline CDR1 is MNHEY and CDR2 SMNVEV (reference sequence). Trimming took off 3 bases at V and 1 base at J, with 10 bases between the two ends. This CDR3 has 16 residues. CDR3 sequence: CASSFIRGSYNSPLHF. CDR3 nucleotide sequence: TGTGCCAGCAGTTTTATTCGGGGTTCCTATAATTCACCCCTCCACTTT.

The V call is TRBV3-1 (or the pseudogene TRBV3-2), the J call TRBJ1-4, with no clear D. This CDR3 is 14 amino acids long. Trimming pared 1 base from V and 4 bases from J, leaving 7 bases between. Germline V gene lookup returns CDR1 LGHDT and CDR2 YNNKEL (reference sequence). CDR3 residues: CASSQVGDNEKLFF. CDR3 nucleotides: TGTGCCAGCAGCCAAGTCGGGGATAATGAAAAACTGTTTTTT.

The chain is built from TRBV12-3 or TRBV12-4 and TRBJ2-1; 7 positions agree with TRBD1. Germline trimming cut 6 bases from V and 4 bases from J; bases unmatched to any gene: 3. The CDR3 loop spans 13 amino acids. CDR3 sequence reads: CASSSGGYNEQFF. For the CDR3, the DNA is TGTGCCAGCAGCTCAGGGGGTTACAATGAGCAGTTCTTC.

The chain has TRBV7-2 and TRBJ2-1, with 8 bases fitting TRBD2. The CDR3 extends over 16 amino acids. J lost 1 base, V lost 1 base, and 3 bases had no gene match. Germline loops: CDR1 SGHTA, CDR2 FQGNSA. CDR3 sequence reads: CASSLVSGGSYNEQFF. DNA of the CDR3: TGTGCCAGCAGCTTAGTCAGCGGGGGTTCCTACAATGAGCAGTTCTTC. Based on the CDR3 plus reference TRBV7-2 and TRBJ2-1, the full variable domain is GAGVSQSPSNKVTEKGKDVELRCDPISGHTALYWYRQSLGQGLEFLIYFQGNSAPDKSGLPSDRFSAERTGGSVSTLTIQRTQQEDSAVYLCASSLVSGGSYNEQFFGPGTRLTVL.

The J gene is TRBJ1-2, the V gene TRBV9; TRBD1 matches 11 bases. Losses at the gene ends were 6 bases for V and 8 bases for J; bases not matched to a gene: 6. The germline V gene encodes CDR1 SGDLS and CDR2 YYNGEE. The CDR3 loop spans 13 amino acids. CDR3 sequence (DNA): TGTGCCAGCACCGGACAGGGGGCGAGCGGCTACACCTTC. Protein: CASTGQGASGYTF.

The DNA for the CDR3 is TGTGCCAGCAGCTTAGTCCCGGCGGTCAACTATGGCTACACCTTC. Protein product: CASSLVPAVNYGYTF. The chain is built from TRBV7-9 and TRBJ1-2, with D hard to call. Looked up from germline, CDR1 is SEHNR and CDR2 is FQNEAQ (reference sequence). The ends were cut back, 1 base at V and 2 bases at J, with 11 bases in the middle. This CDR3 region has 15 residues.

CDR3 coding DNA: TGTGCCAGCAGCCAAGCCAGCGGGGGGAGGAACATTCAGTACTTC. It codes for CASSQASGGRNIQYF. The chain is built from TRBV14 and TRBJ2-4; 9 nucleotides align to TRBD2. The CDR3 contains 15 residues. CDR1 and CDR2 (germline): SGHDN, FVKESK. After removal of 1 base from V and 7 bases from J, the junction contained 5 bases not matched to a gene.

The chain uses TRBV24-1 and TRBJ2-7, with TRBD1 identical over 8 bases. The CDR3 is made up of 15 amino acids. Germline V gene sequence: CDR1 KGHDR, CDR2 SFDVKD. V lost 3 bases, J lost 5 bases, and 8 bases stayed unmatched. The CDR3 is CATSDRTGTGDEQYF. CDR3 coding DNA: TGTGCCACCAGTGATCGTACCGGGACAGGTGACGAGCAGTACTTC.

The V gene is TRBV9, the J gene TRBJ2-2, with 11 bases matching TRBD2. Germline lookup yields CDR1 SGDLS and CDR2 YYNGEE. The CDR3 has 16 amino acids. The J segment lost 6 bases and the V segment lost 0 bases, leaving 4 bases of the junction unmatched. CDR3 DNA: TGTGCCAGCAGCGTAGAACTAGCGGGGGCGGCCGGGGAGCTGTTTTTT. This sequence encodes CASSVELAGAAGELFF.

V and J are TRBV15 and TRBJ1-1, with TRBD1 matching over 7 bases. Germline V gene data show CDR1 as LNHNV and CDR2 as YYDKDF (reference sequence). This CDR3 has 13 residues. The J segment lost 8 bases and the V segment lost 8 bases, leaving 11 bases of the junction unmatched. The CDR3 DNA sequence: TGTGCCACCGCCCCGACAGGGATAGGCGAAGCTTTCTTT. Its translation is CATAPTGIGEAFF.

In this sample, this clone turned up once. The CDR3 spells CASSFQGNYGYTF. The DNA for the CDR3 is TGTGCCAGCAGCTTTCAGGGGAACTATGGCTACACCTTC. V is TRBV7-9 and J is TRBJ1-2; D is possibly TRBD1 (6 bases). Germline-derived CDR1 and CDR2 are SEHNR and FQNEAQ (reference sequence). This CDR3 has 13 residues. V was pared by 3 bases and J by 2 bases, with 7 bases between.

This clone was recorded once. The J gene is TRBJ1-2, the V gene TRBV5-6; D remains ambiguous. The CDR3 contains 15 residues. V was trimmed by 2 bases and J by 1 base, leaving 12 bases between them. The germline CDR1 and CDR2 sequences are SGHDT and YYEEEE. The CDR3 region is CASSLGGNINYGYTF. The CDR3 DNA reads TGTGCCAGCAGCTTAGGCGGGAATATTAACTATGGCTACACCTTC.

The chain links TRBV14 to TRBJ2-7; 8 bases match TRBD1. Germline CDR1 and CDR2: SGHDN and FVKESK. The V and J ends lost 3 bases and 5 bases, in that order; junction bases with no gene match: 6. The CDR3 has 14 residues. For the CDR3, the DNA is TGTGCCAGCAGCCACCGGACAGGGTCCCACGAGCAGTACTTC. Translation gives CASSHRTGSHEQYF.

CDR3 nucleotides: TGTGCCAGTAGTCCTGGGACAGGCATCAGAGAACTCTATGGCTACACCTTC. Amino acid sequence: CASSPGTGIRELYGYTF. This chain uses TRBV19 with TRBJ1-2, with 8 bases matching TRBD1. The germline gives CDR1 LNHDA, CDR2 SQIVND (reference sequence). The CDR3 is 17 amino acids. Losses at the gene ends were 5 bases for V and 4 bases for J; bases not matched to a gene: 15.

On this clone itself: The same CDR3 also results from other DNA sequences found in this sample. The chain carries TRBV27 and TRBJ2-2; possible D gene TRBD2, 6 bases. The V end lost 0 bases, the J end lost 4 bases, and 9 bases lay between the germline ends. Germline CDR1 is MNHEY and CDR2 is SMNVEV (reference sequence). The CDR3 contains 15 residues. The CDR3 loop reads CASSLSGGLTGELFF. The CDR3 region has the DNA TGTGCCAGCAGTTTATCCGGGGGACTCACCGGGGAGCTGTTTTTT.